This TCR beta chain was captured by sequencing in a study of blood T cell repertoires in COVID-19. About the study: There were acute and convalescent COVID-19 samples, and they came from the United States, Italy and Spain.

CDR1 and CDR2 (germline): SGHTA, FQGNSA. The CDR3 is made up of 16 amino acids. V lost 0 bases and J lost 0, with 9 bases in between. Assay used: immunoSEQ multiplex PCR; TCRdb lists only in-frame clones, some missing. The table includes about 160,000 clones, around 84% detected once. The chain employs TRBV7-2 and TRBJ1-3; D gene ambiguous. The source material was PBMCs or T cells enriched from blood (not recorded which). The TCR sequence derives from a woman aged 45-65 years who had recovered from COVID-19. CDR3 protein: CASSLAIASSGNTIYF. The CDR3 region has the DNA TGTGCCAGCAGCTTAGCAATAGCGAGCTCTGGAAACACCATATATTTT.